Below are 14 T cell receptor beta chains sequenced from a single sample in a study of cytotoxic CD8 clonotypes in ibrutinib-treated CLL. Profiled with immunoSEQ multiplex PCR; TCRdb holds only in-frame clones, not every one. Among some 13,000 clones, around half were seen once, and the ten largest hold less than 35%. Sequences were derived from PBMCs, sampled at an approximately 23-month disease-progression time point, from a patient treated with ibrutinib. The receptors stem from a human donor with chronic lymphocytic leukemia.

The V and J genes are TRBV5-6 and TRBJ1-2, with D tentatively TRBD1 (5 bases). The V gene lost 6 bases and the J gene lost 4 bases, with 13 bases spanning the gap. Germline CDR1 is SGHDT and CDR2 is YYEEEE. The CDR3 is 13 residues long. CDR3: CASIPRGVYGYTF. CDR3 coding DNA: TGTGCCAGCATCCCTCGGGGGGTCTATGGCTACACCTTC.

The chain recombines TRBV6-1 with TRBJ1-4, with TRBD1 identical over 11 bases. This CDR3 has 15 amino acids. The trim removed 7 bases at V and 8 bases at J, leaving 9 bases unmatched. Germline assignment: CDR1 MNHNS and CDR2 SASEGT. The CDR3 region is CASIRTGTGGEKLFF. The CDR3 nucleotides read TGTGCCAGCATCCGAACCGGGACAGGGGGGGAAAAACTGTTTTTT.

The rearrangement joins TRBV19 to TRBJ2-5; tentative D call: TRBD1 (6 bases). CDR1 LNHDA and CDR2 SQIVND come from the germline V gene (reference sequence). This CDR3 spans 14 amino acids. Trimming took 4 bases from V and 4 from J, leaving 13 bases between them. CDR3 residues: CASSNREYSETQYF. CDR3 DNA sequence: TGTGCCAGTAGTAACAGGGAGTATTCAGAGACCCAGTACTTC.

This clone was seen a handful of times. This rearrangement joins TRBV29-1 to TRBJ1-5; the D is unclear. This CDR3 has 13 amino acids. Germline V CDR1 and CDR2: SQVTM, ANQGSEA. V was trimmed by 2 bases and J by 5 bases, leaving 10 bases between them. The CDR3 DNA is TGCAGCGTTGAACTCAGCGGAGATCAGCCCCAGCATTTT. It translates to CSVELSGDQPQHF.

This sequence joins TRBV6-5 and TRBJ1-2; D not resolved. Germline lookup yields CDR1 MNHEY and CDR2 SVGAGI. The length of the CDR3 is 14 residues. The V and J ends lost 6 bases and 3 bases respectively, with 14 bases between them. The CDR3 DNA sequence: TGTGCCAGCAGCCTCGACCGGACCTACTATGGCTACACCTTC. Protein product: CASSLDRTYYGYTF.

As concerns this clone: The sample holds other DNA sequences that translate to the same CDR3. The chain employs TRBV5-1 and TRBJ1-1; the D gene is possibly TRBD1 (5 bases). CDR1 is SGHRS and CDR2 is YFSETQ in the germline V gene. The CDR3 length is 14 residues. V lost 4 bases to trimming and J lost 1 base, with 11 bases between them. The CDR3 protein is CASSPGGRNTEAFF. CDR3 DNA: TGCGCCAGCAGCCCGGGGGGACGGAACACTGAAGCTTTCTTT.

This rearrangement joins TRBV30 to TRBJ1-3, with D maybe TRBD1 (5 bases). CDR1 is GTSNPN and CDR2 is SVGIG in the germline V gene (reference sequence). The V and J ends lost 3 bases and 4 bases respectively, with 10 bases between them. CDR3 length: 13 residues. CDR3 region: CAWSRGQGNTIYF. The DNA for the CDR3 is TGTGCCTGGAGCAGAGGACAAGGAAACACCATATATTTT.

CDR3 sequence: CASRLEGAAFF. CDR3 DNA sequence: TGTGCCAGCAGGCTGGAAGGGGCAGCTTTCTTT. The V gene is TRBV2, the J gene TRBJ1-1, with D maybe TRBD1 (5 bases). Between the trimmed V and J ends, which lost 6 bases and 10 bases, there was a span of 12 bases. This CDR3 is built from 11 residues. Looked up from germline, CDR1 is SNHLY and CDR2 is FYNNEI.

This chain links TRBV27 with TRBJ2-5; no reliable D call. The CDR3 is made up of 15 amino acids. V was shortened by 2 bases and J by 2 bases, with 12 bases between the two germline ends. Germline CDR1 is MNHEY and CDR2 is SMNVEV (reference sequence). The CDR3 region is CASSLGLALQETQYF. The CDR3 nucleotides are TGTGCCAGCAGTTTAGGGTTGGCACTACAAGAGACCCAGTACTTC.

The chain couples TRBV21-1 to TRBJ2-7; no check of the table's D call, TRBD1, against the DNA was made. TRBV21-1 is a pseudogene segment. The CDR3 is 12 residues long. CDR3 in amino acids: CASSTGQGEQYF. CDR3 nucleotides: TGTGCCAGCAGCACCGGACAGGGCGAGCAGTACTTC.

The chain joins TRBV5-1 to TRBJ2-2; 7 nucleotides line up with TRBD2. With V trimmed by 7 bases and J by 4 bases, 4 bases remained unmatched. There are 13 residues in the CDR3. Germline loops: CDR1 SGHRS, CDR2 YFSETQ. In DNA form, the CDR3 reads TGCGCCAGCGGGAGGGTAGGCACCGGGGAGCTGTTTTTT. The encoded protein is CASGRVGTGELFF.

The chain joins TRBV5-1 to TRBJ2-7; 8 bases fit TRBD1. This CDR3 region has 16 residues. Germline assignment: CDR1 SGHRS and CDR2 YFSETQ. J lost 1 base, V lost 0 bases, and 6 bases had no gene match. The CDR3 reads CASSLVETGASYEQYF. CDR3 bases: TGCGCCAGCAGCTTGGTTGAGACAGGGGCATCCTACGAGCAGTACTTC.

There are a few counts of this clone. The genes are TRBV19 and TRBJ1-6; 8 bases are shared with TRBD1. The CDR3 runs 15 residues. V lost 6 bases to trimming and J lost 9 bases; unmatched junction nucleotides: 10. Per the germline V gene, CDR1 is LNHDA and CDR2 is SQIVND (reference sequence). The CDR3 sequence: CASRVAGTGPSPLHF. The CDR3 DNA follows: TGTGCCAGTAGAGTCGCCGGGACAGGCCCTTCACCCCTCCACTTT.

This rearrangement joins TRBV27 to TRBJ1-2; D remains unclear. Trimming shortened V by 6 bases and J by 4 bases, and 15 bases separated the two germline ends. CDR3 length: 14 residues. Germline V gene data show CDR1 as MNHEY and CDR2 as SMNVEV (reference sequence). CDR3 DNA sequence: TGTGCCAGCAGCCGTCGGTCGGGAAGCTATGGCTACACCTTC. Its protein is CASSRRSGSYGYTF.